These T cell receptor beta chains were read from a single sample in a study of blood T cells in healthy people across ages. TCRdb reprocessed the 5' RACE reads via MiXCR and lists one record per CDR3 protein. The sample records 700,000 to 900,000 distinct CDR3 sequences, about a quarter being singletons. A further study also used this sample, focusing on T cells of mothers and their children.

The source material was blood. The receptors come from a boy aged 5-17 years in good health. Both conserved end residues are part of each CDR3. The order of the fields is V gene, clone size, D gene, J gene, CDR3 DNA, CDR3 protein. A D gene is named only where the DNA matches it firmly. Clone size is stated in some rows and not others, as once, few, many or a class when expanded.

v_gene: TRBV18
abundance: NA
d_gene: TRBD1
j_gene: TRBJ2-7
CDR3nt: TGTGCCAGCTCACCACGGGACAGTTCGTCCTCCGAGCAGTACTTC
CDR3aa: CASSPRDSSSSEQYF

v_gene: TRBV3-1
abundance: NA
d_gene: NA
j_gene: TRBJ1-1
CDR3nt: TGTGCCAGCAGCCAAGAGTTTACTTTCTTT
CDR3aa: CASSQEFTFF

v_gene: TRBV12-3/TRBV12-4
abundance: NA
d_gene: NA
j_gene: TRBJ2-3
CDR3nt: TGTGCCAGTGCTCGCCCCCTGGGGGCTATGGGGGTTAACACAGATACGCAGTATTTT
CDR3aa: CASARPLGAMGVNTDTQYF

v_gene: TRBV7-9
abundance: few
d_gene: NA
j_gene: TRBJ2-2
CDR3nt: TGTGCCAGCAGCTTAAGGTCCAGCACCGGGGAGCTGTTTTTT
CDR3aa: CASSLRSSTGELFF

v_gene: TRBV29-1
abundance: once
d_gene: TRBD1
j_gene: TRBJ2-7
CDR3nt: TGCAGCGTTTTTGCCGGGACAGGGTCGAGCGAGCAGTACTTC
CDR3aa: CSVFAGTGSSEQYF

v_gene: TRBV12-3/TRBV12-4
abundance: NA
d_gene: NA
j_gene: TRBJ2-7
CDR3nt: TGTGCCAGCAGTTTAGACACCCGGGAGCAGTACTTC
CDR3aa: CASSLDTREQYF

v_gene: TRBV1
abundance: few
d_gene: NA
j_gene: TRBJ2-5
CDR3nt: TGCACCAGCAGCCAAACACCTGGGACTAGGATAGTAGAGACCCAGTACTTC
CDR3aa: CTSSQTPGTRIVETQYF

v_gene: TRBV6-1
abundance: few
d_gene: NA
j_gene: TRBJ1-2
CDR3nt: TGTGCCAGCAGTGAAGCGTCTGGGCAGATCTATGGCTACACCTTC
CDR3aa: CASSEASGQIYGYTF

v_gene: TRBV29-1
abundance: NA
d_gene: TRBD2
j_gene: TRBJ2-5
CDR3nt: TGCAGCGTTGAAGATCTCGGGACTAGCGGGGGTAACCAAGAGACCCAGTACTTC
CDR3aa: CSVEDLGTSGGNQETQYF

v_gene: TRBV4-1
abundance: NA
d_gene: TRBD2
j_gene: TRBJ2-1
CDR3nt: TGCGCCAGCAGCCAAGTGCGCGGGGGGGCTGATGAGCAGTTCTTC
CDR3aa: CASSQVRGGADEQFF

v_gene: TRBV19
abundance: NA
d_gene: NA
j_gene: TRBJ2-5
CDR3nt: TGTGCCAGTAGCCCCGGAGGGACCATACAAGAGACCCAGTACTTC
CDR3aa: CASSPGGTIQETQYF

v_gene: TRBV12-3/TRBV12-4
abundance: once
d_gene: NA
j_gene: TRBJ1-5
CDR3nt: TGTGCCAGCAGTTTAGCGGCAGGGGTTTATCAGCCCCAGCATTTT
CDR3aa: CASSLAAGVYQPQHF

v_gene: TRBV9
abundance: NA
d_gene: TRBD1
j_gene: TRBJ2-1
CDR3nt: TGTGCCAGCACCGGGGGACAGGCGCTTTACAATGAGCAGTTCTTC
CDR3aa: CASTGGQALYNEQFF

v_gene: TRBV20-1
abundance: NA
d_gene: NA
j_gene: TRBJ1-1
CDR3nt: TGCAGTGCTAGAGATAGGGACGGATTCATGAACACTGAAGCTTTCTTT
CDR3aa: CSARDRDGFMNTEAFF

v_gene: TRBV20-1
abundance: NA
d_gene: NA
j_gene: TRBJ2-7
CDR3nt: TGCAGTGCTAGGACCCAAACGGGACATAGATACGAGCAGTACTTC
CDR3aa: CSARTQTGHRYEQYF

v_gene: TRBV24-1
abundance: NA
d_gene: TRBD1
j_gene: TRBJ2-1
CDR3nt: TGTGCCACCAGTGACGCGACAGGGGGGGCCCCCTACAATGAGCAGTTCTTC
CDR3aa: CATSDATGGAPYNEQFF

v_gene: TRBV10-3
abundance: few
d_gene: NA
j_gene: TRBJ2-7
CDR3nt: TGTGCCATCAGTGAGTCGATTGACCACTCCTACGAGCAGTACTTC
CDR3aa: CAISESIDHSYEQYF

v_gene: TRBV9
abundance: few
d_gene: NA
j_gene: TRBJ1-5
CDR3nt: TGTGCCAGCAGCCAACAGGCCTATGTTGGGGGCAATCAGCCCCAGCATTTT
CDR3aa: CASSQQAYVGGNQPQHF

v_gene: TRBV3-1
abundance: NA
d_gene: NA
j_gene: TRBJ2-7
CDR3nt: TGTGCCAGCAGCCAAGATGGGGGGAGCGAGCAGTACTTC
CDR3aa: CASSQDGGSEQYF

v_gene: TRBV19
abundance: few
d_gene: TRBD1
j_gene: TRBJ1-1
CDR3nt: TGTGCCAGTAGCATATTCTTCCGGGACAGCTTTTTGAACACTGAAGCTTTCTTT
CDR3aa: CASSIFFRDSFLNTEAFF

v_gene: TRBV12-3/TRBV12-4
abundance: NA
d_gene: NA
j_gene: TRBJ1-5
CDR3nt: TGTGCCAGCAGTTCCCGGTCTTTATATAGCAATCAGCCCCAGCATTTT
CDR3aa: CASSSRSLYSNQPQHF

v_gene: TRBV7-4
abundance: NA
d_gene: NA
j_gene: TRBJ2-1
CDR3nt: TGTGCCAGCAGCCAACTGGACTGGGGGAATGAGCAGTTCTTC
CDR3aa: CASSQLDWGNEQFF

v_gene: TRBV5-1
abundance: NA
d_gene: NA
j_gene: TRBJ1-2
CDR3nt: TGCGCCAGCAGCTTGGCCGCTAAGTATGGCTACACCTTC
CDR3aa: CASSLAAKYGYTF

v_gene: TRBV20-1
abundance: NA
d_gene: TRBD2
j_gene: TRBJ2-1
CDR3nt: TGCAGTGCCTTTAGGCCGGGACTAGCAGTGGATGAGCAGTTCTTC
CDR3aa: CSAFRPGLAVDEQFF

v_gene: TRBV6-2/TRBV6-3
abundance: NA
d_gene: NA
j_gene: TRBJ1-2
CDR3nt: TGTGCCAGCAGCCTTGGGGGGCTCGGCTATGGCTACACCTTC
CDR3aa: CASSLGGLGYGYTF

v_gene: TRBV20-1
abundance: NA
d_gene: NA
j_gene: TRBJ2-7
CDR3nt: TGCAGTGCTCGTCCCGGAAAGCAACAATACGAGCAGTACTTC
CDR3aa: CSARPGKQQYEQYF

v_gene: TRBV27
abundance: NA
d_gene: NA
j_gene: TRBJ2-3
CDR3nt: TGCGCCAGCCATTTAAGGAGAAGGCGCACAGATACGCAGTATTTT
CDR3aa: CASHLRRRRTDTQYF

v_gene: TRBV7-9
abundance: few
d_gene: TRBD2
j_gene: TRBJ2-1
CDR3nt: TGTGCCAGCAGCCCCCCTAGCGGGGGGGTTGGCTCCTACAATGAGCAGTTCTTC
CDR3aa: CASSPPSGGVGSYNEQFF

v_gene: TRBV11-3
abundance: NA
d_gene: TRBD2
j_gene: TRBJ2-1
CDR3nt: TGTGCCGGCAGCTTGGGTAGCGGGGGGTACAATGAGCAGTTCTTC
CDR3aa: CAGSLGSGGYNEQFF

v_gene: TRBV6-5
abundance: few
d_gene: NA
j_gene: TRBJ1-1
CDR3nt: TGTGCCAGCAGCGCCGGGCTGTGGGGGACTGAAGCTTTCTTT
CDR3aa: CASSAGLWGTEAFF

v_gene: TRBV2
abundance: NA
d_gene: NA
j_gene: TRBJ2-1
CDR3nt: TGTGCCAGCAGGGGGGTCCATGAGCAGTTCTTC
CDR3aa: CASRGVHEQFF

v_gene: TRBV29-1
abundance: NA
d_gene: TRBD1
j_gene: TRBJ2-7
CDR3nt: TGCAGCGTTGACGGGACAGGGGGCTACGAGCAGTACTTC
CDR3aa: CSVDGTGGYEQYF